This T cell receptor (beta chain) was profiled in a study of shared clonotypes between healthy human individuals. The ends were cut back, 4 bases at V and 8 bases at J, with 9 bases in the middle. The CDR3 totals 12 residues. CDR1 and CDR2 (germline): SGHAT, FQNNGV. Cells designated naive CD8 were CD45RO-negative and were positively selected for CCR7, with terminally differentiated effector memory CD45RA+ cells excluded. The input for sorted-subset replicate PCRs was around 0.2 ug DNA, about 30,000 T cell genomes. Sequencing used immunoSEQ multiplex PCR; TCRdb keeps in-frame clones, though not all of them. The sample holds approximately 840,000 clones, 95% to 97% seen once.

The gene calls are TRBV11-2 and TRBJ2-1; D unclear. Sequenced material: naive CD8+ T cells sorted from blood. The TCR sequence derives from a young man in good health. CDR3 amino acids: CASSSNVYEQFF. The CDR3, as DNA: TGTGCCAGCAGCTCCAATGTGTATGAGCAGTTCTTC. The whole variable domain, remainder taken from reference TRBV11-2 and TRBJ2-1, is EAGVAQSPRYKIIEKRQSVAFWCNPISGHATLYWYQQILGQGPKLLIQFQNNGVVDDSQLPKDRFSAERLKGVDSTLKIQPAKLEDSAVYLCASSSNVYEQFFGPGTRLTVL.